Following are 15 T cell receptor beta chains from one sample sequenced in a study of long-term antiretroviral therapy in people with HIV. Running of the v3.0 immunoSEQ assay took place at survey level. Assay: immunoSEQ multiplex PCR; the TCRdb copy retains only in-frame clones and omits some. The table lists 30,000 to 40,000 clones, 75% to 85% of them singletons. The starting material was unsorted PBMCs, obtained 1.9 years after starting antiretroviral therapy. The receptors were sampled from a man aged 18-30 years with HIV.

The V call is TRBV10-3, the J call TRBJ1-1; D is unclear. The CDR3 spans 14 residues. Germline CDR1 and CDR2: ENHRY and SYGVKD. The germline V and J ends were trimmed by 7 bases and 6 bases, with 18 bases remaining between them. The CDR3 sequence is CAIKTDLKLPEAFF. Here the CDR3 DNA reads TGTGCCATCAAGACGGATCTAAAACTGCCTGAAGCTTTCTTT.

The chain links TRBV6-6 to TRBJ2-6, with 7 positions matching TRBD1. Losses at the gene ends were 4 bases for V and 3 bases for J; bases not matched to a gene: 6. Germline CDR1 and CDR2: MNHNY and SVGAGI (reference sequence). CDR3 length equals 16 residues. The CDR3 bases are TGTGCCAGCAGTTCCCTTGACAGGGATGGGGCCAACGTCCTGACTTTC. It yields the protein CASSSLDRDGANVLTF.

Only a few counts were recorded for this clone. The CDR3 sequence is CASRRLRSPLHF. CDR3 DNA: TGTGCCAGCAGACGGCTCCGTTCACCCCTCCACTTT. The chain combines TRBV28 with TRBJ1-6, with no clear D. The V and J ends lost 6 bases and 9 bases respectively, with 9 bases between them. CDR3 length equals 12 residues. Germline-derived CDR1 and CDR2 are MDHEN and SYDVKM.

The chain uses TRBV5-6 and TRBJ1-2; possibly TRBD1 for D (6 bases). V lost 5 bases, J lost 4 bases, and 15 bases lay in between. The CDR3 has 14 amino acids. Per germline, CDR1 SGHDT and CDR2 YYEEEE. CDR3 amino acids: CASRPAGAGYGYTF. As DNA, the CDR3 is TGTGCCAGCAGGCCAGCGGGGGCAGGCTATGGCTACACCTTC.

This clone was recorded once. V and J are TRBV19 and TRBJ1-5; no firm D call. The V gene's germline CDR1 is LNHDA and CDR2 SQIVND (reference sequence). This CDR3 spans 13 amino acids. V was trimmed by 0 bases and J by 9 bases, leaving 9 bases between them. The CDR3 loop is CASSIDLEGPQHF. CDR3 DNA: TGTGCCAGTAGTATAGACTTAGAGGGGCCCCAGCATTTT.

The V and J genes are TRBV30 and TRBJ2-1, with 7 positions matching TRBD1. J gave up 9 bases and V 2 bases, and 4 bases lay outside the gene matches. The CDR3 runs to 12 residues. The germline V gene has CDR1 GTSNPN and CDR2 SVGIG (reference sequence). CDR3 loop: CAWSLTGVEQFF. The CDR3 bases are TGTGCCTGGAGTTTAACAGGGGTTGAGCAGTTCTTC.

CDR3 bases: TGTGCCAGCAGCCCTTTTTGGGGGACAGGGGTAGGAACCGGGGAGCTGTTTTTT. It codes for CASSPFWGTGVGTGELFF. This sequence joins TRBV7-2 and TRBJ2-2; 10 bases agree with TRBD1. CDR3 length: 18 amino acids. The V gene's germline CDR1 is SGHTA and CDR2 FQGNSA. The J segment lost 5 bases and the V segment lost 5 bases, leaving 14 bases of the junction unmatched.

The chain is built from TRBV19 and TRBJ1-1, with D perhaps matching TRBD1 (5 bases). The CDR3 consists of 17 residues. The V end was cut by 2 bases, the J end by 3 bases, with 19 bases between. Germline CDR1 reads LNHDA; CDR2 reads SQIVND (reference sequence). The CDR3 protein is CASSIFNGAARDTEAFF. In DNA, the CDR3 is TGTGCCAGTAGTATATTCAATGGGGCGGCGAGGGACACTGAAGCTTTCTTT.

The rearrangement uses TRBV4-2 and TRBJ2-1; maybe TRBD2 (6 bases). Germline V gives CDR1 LGHNA, CDR2 YNFKEQ. The CDR3 length is 17 residues. V lost 0 bases and J lost 0, with 12 bases in between. The chain's CDR3 is CASSQEPAGSSYNEQFF. The CDR3 DNA sequence: TGTGCCAGCAGCCAAGAACCGGCGGGGAGCTCCTACAATGAGCAGTTCTTC.

The chain has TRBV7-8 and TRBJ2-3; maybe TRBD2 (6 bases). This CDR3 has 15 amino acids. V shed 5 bases and J shed 0 bases, with 12 bases lying between them. The V gene's germline CDR1 is SGHVS and CDR2 FQNEAQ. CDR3 nucleotide sequence: TGTGCCAGCAGCCGTCTAGCGAAGAGCACAGATACGCAGTATTTT. Amino acids: CASSRLAKSTDTQYF.

The V gene is TRBV7-2, the J gene TRBJ2-7; TRBD2 is a possible D gene (5 bases). Trimming shortened V by 5 bases and J by 3 bases, and 20 bases separated the two germline ends. The CDR3 contains 16 residues. CDR1 SGHTA and CDR2 FQGNSA come from the germline V gene. The CDR3 loop is CASSHPGPGRGYEQYF. CDR3 DNA: TGTGCCAGCAGCCACCCCGGTCCTGGACGGGGCTACGAGCAGTACTTC.

The rearrangement links TRBV28 to TRBJ1-5; D is unclear. V dropped 3 bases and J dropped 6 bases, with 6 bases sitting between them. The CDR3 consists of 12 residues. From germline, CDR1 is MDHEN and CDR2 SYDVKM. DNA for the CDR3: TGTGCCAGCAGTTTTAATCCTCAGCCCCAGCATTTT. Translation: CASSFNPQPQHF.

V is TRBV10-3 and J is TRBJ1-5; perhaps TRBD1 as D (6 bases). Germline values: CDR1 ENHRY, CDR2 SYGVKD. Trimming took 2 bases from V and 4 from J, leaving 12 bases between them. The CDR3 covers 15 residues. CDR3 DNA: TGTGCCATCAGTGAGGCACAGGGCGAGAATCAGCCCCAGCATTTT. Its translation: CAISEAQGENQPQHF.

The table lists this clone with a count of one. The V and J genes are TRBV29-1 and TRBJ1-1, with a tentative D call TRBD1 (6 bases). Germline loops: CDR1 SQVTM, CDR2 ANQGSEA. Trimming removed 4 bases from V and 4 bases from J, with 7 bases in between. There are 11 residues in the CDR3. The CDR3 region is CSVGGGTEAFF. CDR3 nucleotide sequence: TGCAGCGTTGGAGGGGGCACTGAAGCTTTCTTT.

This clone was picked up a small number of times. This chain links TRBV2 with TRBJ2-7; D is possibly TRBD1 (6 bases). The V end lost 7 bases, the J end lost 4 bases, and 11 bases lay between the germline ends. Germline CDR1 is SNHLY and CDR2 is FYNNEI. The CDR3 loop spans 12 amino acids. The CDR3 sequence is CASTQQGYEQYV. CDR3 nucleotide sequence: TGTGCCAGCACCCAACAGGGATACGAGCAGTACGTC.